The sequence of this T cell receptor (beta chain) was determined in a study of T cell responses to AZD1222 COVID-19 vaccine. Whole-study findings and limits: Clonal diversity was possibly underestimated, and the donors were mostly white British, with more females. Spike regions recognized by vaccine-associated CD4 TCRs spanned the protein, led by 160-218 and 743-854. Just a handful of AZD1222 recipients were seropositive at baseline.

Comments on this clone: Its antigen is not known.

The assay was immunoSEQ multiplex PCR, and TCRdb's table has in-frame clones only and misses some. The sample yields about 120,000 clones, approximately 91% seen once. Between the trimmed V and J ends, which lost 2 bases and 4 bases, there was a span of 9 bases. CDR1 is LGHDT, CDR2 YNNKEL, per germline (reference sequence). The CDR3 covers 13 residues. This clonotype originated in an adult in good health. V gene TRBV3-1 (or the pseudogene TRBV3-2) combines with J gene TRBJ2-7; no reliable D call. Sequences were derived from peripheral blood, sampled on day 0 of AZD1222 vaccination. CDR3 protein: CASSQMGGYEQYF. DNA for the CDR3: TGTGCCAGCAGCCAAATGGGTGGTTACGAGCAGTACTTC.